The entry below gives a single TCR beta chain sequence along with its context. The sample belongs to a study of blood T cell repertoires in COVID-19. Trimming took 1 base from V and 4 from J, leaving 5 bases between them. This CDR3 comprises 11 residues. Germline CDR1 is SQVTM and CDR2 is ANQGSEA. Clones were read by immunoSEQ multiplex PCR, and TCRdb kept only the in-frame ones, dropping some. The top ten hold roughly 9% of the sample, which has some 150,000 clones, more than 75% seen once. The chain combines TRBV29-1 with TRBJ2-7; D gene uncertain. The receptor was isolated from an older woman with acute or convalescent COVID-19. The material sequenced was peripheral blood. This CDR3 reads CSVEGQYEQYF. CDR3 in DNA: TGCAGCGTTGAAGGCCAGTACGAGCAGTACTTC.